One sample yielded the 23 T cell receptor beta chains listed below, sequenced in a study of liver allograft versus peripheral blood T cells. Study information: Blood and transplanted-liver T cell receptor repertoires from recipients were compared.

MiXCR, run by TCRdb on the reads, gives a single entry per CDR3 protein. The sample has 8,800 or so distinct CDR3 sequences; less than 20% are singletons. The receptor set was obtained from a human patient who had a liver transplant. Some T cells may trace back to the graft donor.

CDR3 bases: TGCAGTGCTAGAGATCAGCGGATTTACGAGCAGTACTTC. It encodes CSARDQRIYEQYF. The chain is built from TRBV20-1 and TRBJ2-7; possibly TRBD2 for D (5 bases). Germline-derived CDR1 and CDR2 are DFQATT and SNEGSKA (reference sequence). Trimming left V 0 bases short and J 4 bases short, with 10 bases between. This CDR3 is 13 amino acids long.

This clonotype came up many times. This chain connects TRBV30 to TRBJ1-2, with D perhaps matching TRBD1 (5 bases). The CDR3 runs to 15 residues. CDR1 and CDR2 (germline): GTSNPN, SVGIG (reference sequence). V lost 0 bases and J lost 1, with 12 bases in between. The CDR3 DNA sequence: TGTGCCTGGAGTGTATGGGGACGGGATAACTATGGCTACACCTTC. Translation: CAWSVWGRDNYGYTF.

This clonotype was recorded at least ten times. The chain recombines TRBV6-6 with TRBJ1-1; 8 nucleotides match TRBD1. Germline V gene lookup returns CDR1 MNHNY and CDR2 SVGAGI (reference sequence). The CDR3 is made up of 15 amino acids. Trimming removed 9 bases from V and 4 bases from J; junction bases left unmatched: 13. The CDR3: CASNPGQAVATEAFF. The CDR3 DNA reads TGTGCCAGTAATCCGGGACAGGCCGTAGCCACTGAAGCTTTCTTT.

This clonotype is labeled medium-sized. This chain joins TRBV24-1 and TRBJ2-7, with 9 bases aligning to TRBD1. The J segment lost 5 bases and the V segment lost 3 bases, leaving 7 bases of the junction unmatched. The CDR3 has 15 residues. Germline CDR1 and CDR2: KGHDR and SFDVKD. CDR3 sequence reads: CATSDTGTGLNEQYF. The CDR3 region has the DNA TGTGCCACCAGTGATACCGGGACAGGGCTCAACGAGCAGTACTTC.

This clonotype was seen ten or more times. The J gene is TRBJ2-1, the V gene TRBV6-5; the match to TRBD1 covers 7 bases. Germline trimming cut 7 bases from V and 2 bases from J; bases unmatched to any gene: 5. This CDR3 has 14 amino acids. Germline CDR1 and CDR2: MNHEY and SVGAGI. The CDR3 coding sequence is TGTGCCAGCAAACAGGGGTTAACCTACAATGAGCAGTTCTTC. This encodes CASKQGLTYNEQFF.

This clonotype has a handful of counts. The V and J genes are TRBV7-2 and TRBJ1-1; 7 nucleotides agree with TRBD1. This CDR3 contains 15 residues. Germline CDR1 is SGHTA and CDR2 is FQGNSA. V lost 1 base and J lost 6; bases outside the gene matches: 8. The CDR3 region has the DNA TGTGCCAGCAGCTTAGTTGTAGGGGGCAACGCTGAAGCTTTCTTT. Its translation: CASSLVVGGNAEAFF.

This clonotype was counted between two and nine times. CDR3 protein: CASRTSGSMTTQYF. Here the CDR3 DNA reads TGTGCCTCCCGGACTAGCGGGAGTATGACGACCCAGTACTTC. This chain joins TRBV30 and TRBJ2-5, with 13 bases identical to TRBD2. The CDR3 is made up of 14 amino acids. The germline CDR1 and CDR2 sequences are GTSNPN and SVGIG (reference sequence). Losses at the gene ends were 7 bases for V and 7 bases for J; bases not matched to a gene: 9.

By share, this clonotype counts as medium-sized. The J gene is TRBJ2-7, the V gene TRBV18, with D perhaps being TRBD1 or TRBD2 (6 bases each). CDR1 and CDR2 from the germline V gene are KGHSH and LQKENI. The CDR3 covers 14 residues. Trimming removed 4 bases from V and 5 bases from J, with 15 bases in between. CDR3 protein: CASSRGALRDEQYF. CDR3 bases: TGTGCCAGCTCACGGGGGGCGCTAAGGGACGAGCAGTACTTC.

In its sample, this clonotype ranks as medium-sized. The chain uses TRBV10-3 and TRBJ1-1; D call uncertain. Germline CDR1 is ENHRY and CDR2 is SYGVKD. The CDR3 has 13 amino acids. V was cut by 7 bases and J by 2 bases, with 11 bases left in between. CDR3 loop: CAIKEGTNTEAFF. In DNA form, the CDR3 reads TGTGCCATCAAGGAAGGCACCAACACTGAAGCTTTCTTT.

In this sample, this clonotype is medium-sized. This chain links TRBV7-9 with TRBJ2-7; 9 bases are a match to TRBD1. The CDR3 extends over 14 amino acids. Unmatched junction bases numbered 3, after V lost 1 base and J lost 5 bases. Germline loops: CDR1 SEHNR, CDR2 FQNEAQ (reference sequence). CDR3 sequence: CASSLEGTGHEQYF. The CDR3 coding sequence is TGTGCCAGCAGCTTAGAGGGGACAGGGCACGAGCAGTACTTC.

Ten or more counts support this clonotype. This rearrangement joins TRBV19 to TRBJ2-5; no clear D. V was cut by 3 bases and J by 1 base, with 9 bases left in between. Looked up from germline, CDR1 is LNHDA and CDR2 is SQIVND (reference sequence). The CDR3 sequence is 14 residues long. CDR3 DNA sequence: TGTGCCAGTAGTATTGGTCAGAGCCAAGAGACCCAGTACTTC. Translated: CASSIGQSQETQYF.

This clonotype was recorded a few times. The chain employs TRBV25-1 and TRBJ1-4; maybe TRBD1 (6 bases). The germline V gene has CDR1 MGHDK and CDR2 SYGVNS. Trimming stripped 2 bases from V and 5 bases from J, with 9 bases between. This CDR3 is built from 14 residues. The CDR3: CASSEPGENEKLFF. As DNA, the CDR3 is TGTGCCAGCAGTGAACCAGGGGAGAATGAAAAACTGTTTTTT. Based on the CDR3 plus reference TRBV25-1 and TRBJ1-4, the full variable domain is EADIYQTPRYLVIGTGKKITLECSQTMGHDKMYWYQQDPGMELHLIHYSYGVNSTEKGDLSSESTVSRIRTEHFPLTLESARPSHTSQYLCASSEPGENEKLFFGSGTQLSVL.

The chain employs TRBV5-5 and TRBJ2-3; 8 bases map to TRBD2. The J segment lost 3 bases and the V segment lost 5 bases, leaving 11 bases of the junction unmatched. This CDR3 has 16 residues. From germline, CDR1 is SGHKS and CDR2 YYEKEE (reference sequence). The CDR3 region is CASRATSGGRTDTQYF. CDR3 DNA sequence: TGTGCCAGCAGGGCAACTAGCGGCGGGAGAACAGATACGCAGTATTTT.

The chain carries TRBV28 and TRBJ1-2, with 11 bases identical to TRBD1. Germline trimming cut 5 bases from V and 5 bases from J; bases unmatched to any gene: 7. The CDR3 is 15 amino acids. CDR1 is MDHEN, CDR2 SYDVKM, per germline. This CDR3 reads CASSTWTGGVYGYTF. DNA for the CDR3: TGTGCCAGCAGTACGTGGACAGGGGGCGTGTATGGCTACACCTTC.

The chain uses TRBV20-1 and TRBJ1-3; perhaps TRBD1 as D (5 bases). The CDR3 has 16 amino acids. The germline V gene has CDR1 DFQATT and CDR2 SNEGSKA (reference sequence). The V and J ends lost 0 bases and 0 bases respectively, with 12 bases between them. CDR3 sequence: CSARDRDGSSGNTIYF. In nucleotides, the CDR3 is TGCAGTGCTAGAGATCGGGACGGAAGCTCTGGAAACACCATATATTTT.

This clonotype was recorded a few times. The CDR3 loop reads CACYRGTMSTEAFF. CDR3 bases: TGTGCCTGTTACAGGGGGACGATGAGCACTGAAGCTTTCTTT. The chain has TRBV19 and TRBJ1-1; 8 positions match TRBD1. Germline CDR1 reads LNHDA; CDR2 reads SQIVND (reference sequence). This CDR3 has 14 amino acids. V shed 11 bases, J shed 4 bases, and the junction held 12 bases outside the gene matches.

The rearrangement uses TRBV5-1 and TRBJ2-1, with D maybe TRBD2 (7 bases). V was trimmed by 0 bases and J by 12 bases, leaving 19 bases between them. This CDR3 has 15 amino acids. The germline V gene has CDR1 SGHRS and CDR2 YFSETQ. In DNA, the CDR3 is TGCGCCAGCAGCTTGGCCCCTCCCGGGGAGGGGGGGCAGTTCTTC. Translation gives CASSLAPPGEGGQFF.

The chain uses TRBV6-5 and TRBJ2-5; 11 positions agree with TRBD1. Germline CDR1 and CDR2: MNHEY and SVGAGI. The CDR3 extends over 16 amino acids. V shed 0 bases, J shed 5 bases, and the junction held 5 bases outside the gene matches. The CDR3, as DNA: TGTGCCAGCAGTTACTCGCGGACAGGGGGCGTCGAGACCCAGTACTTC. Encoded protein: CASSYSRTGGVETQYF.

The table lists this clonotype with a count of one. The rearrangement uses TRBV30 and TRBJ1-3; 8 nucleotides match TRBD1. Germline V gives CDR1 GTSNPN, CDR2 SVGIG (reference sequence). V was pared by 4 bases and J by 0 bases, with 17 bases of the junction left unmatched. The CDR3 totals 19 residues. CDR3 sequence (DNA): TGTGCCTGGACCGGCATAGTACAGGACAGGGTAATCTCTGGAAACACCATATATTTT. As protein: CAWTGIVQDRVISGNTIYF.

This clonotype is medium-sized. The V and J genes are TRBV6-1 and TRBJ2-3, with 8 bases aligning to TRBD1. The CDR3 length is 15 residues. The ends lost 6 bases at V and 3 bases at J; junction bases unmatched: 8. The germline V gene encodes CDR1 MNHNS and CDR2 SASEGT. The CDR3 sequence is CASRADRGRTDTQYF. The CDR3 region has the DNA TGTGCCAGCAGGGCAGACAGGGGCAGAACAGATACGCAGTATTTT.

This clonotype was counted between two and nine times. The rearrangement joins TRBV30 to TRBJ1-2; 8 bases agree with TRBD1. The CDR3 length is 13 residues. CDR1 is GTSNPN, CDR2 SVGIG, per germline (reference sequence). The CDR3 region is CASAGQALYGYTF. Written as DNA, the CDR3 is TGTGCTTCCGCGGGACAGGCCCTCTATGGCTACACCTTC.

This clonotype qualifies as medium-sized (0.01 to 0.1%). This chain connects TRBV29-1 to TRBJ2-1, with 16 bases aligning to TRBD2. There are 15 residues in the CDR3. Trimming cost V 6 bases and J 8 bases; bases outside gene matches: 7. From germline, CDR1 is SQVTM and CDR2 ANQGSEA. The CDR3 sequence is CSVTGTSGRGDEQFF. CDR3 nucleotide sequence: TGCAGCGTCACTGGGACTAGCGGGAGGGGGGATGAGCAGTTCTTC.

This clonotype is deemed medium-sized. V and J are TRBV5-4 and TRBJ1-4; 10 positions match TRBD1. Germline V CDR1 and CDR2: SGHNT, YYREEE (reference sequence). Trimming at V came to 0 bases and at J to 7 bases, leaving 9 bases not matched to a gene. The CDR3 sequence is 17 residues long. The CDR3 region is CASSLAGRRDRGEKLFF. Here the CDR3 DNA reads TGTGCCAGCAGCTTGGCCGGGAGGAGGGACAGGGGTGAAAAACTGTTTTTT. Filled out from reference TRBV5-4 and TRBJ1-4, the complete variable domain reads ETGVTQSPTHLIKTRGQQVTLRCSSQSGHNTVSWYQQALGQGPQFIFQYYREEENGRGNFPPRFSGLQFPNYSSELNVNALELDDSALYLCASSLAGRRDRGEKLFFGSGTQLSVL.